The clone carrying this TCR beta chain was recorded many times. Time point: pre-sensitization, week 0. Treatment meaning: therapeutic diphenylcyclopropenone sensitization with weekly scalp DPC. The total RNA was obtained from whole blood that was not fractionated. This sample stems from a study of human T cells and chemical hapten exposure. Individual cDNA molecules in this library carried unique molecular identifiers. Original processing notes: Counting gave a median of around 96,000 TCRs per sample, with values ranging from roughly 20,000 to 700,000. One entry per CDR3 protein results from TCRdb running MiXCR on the RACE reads. TCRdb's processing, not the authors', yielded these V and J calls. This sample carries around 330,000 distinct CDR3 sequences, around 5.5% of them seen once, and the ten largest clones take over 6.5%. The ends were cut back, 2 bases at V and 3 bases at J, with 14 bases in the middle. Germline CDR1 reads SGHVS; CDR2 reads FNYEAQ. This CDR3 contains 15 residues.

The chain recombines TRBV7-6 with TRBJ2-7, with TRBD2 as a possible D gene (6 bases). The sequenced sample was whole blood, obtained in connection with sensitization to the hapten diphenylcyclopropenone (DPC). The receptor comes from a woman between 18 and 30 years old with alopecia areata. Some clones in this sample may be carry-over from other donors' samples. The CDR3 bases are TGTGCCAGCAGCTTATTCGGCGGGGTTAACTACGAGCAGTACTTC. Translated, it gives CASSLFGGVNYEQYF.